The clone carrying this TCR beta chain was picked up a small number of times. Antigen: not known. Germline values: CDR1 SNHLY, CDR2 FYNNEI. The CDR3 runs to 13 residues. Trimming pared 5 bases from V and 8 bases from J, leaving 12 bases between. Investigators reverse transcribed all isolated RNA, so they sequenced expressed TCRB transcripts. Measured with immunoSEQ multiplex PCR; TCRdb has only the in-frame clones, and not every one. The data hold hundreds of thousands of clones, with 9.5% to 12% observed a single time. This specimen belongs to a study of beta chain features in type 1 diabetes. Findings of the study overall: More deletions and fewer insertions at VDJ junctions were seen in type 1 diabetes patients. Compared to healthy donors, patients appeared to have naive, central memory and Treg TCRB repertoires that were more alike.

Sorting produced populations that all topped 95% purity. The clonotype comes from a woman under 40 in good health. The sequenced sample was naive CD4+ T cells from blood. The chain employs TRBV2 and TRBJ1-4, with a possible D match to TRBD1 (6 bases). CDR3 region: CASSYRDFEKLFF. CDR3 nucleotides: TGTGCCAGCAGTTACAGGGATTTCGAAAAACTGTTTTTT. Full variable domain (remainder filled in from reference TRBV2 and TRBJ1-4): EPEVTQTPSHQVTQMGQEVILRCVPISNHLYFYWYRQILGQKVEFLVSFYNNEISEKSEIFDDQFSVERPDGSNFTLKIRSTKLEDSAMYFCASSYRDFEKLFFGSGTQLSVL.